Listed below are T cell receptor beta chains from one sample, sequenced in a study of memory CD4+ T cells and cytomegalovirus serostatus. Assay: immunoSEQ multiplex PCR; the TCRdb copy retains only in-frame clones and omits some. The sample includes some 48,000 clones, roughly 78% of them seen just once. Sample: memory CD4+ T cells from blood. The receptors were gathered from an adult in good health and CMV-seronegative. Both conserved end residues are part of each CDR3. D genes are given only for firm matches. Expanded clones get a size class; other rows say once, few or many, or leave the size out.

>.|TRBJ1-1|TRBV9|.
CASSASTGTEAFF
TGTGCCAGCAGCGCATCTACTGGAACTGAAGCTTTCTTT
>.|TRBJ1-5|TRBV4-3|.
CASSQDLRGSNQPQHF
TGCGCCAGCAGCCAAGATCTTAGGGGAAGCAATCAGCCCCAGCATTTT
>.|TRBJ1-1|TRBV7-2|.
CASSPPGKGRTGEAFF
TGTGCCAGCAGCCCACCAGGGAAGGGAAGGACTGGTGAAGCTTTCTTT
>.|TRBJ1-3|TRBV11-2|TRBD1
CASRLGQGRIGNTIYF
TGTGCCAGCAGGTTAGGACAGGGACGGATCGGAAACACCATATATTTT
>.|TRBJ1-2|TRBV7-2|TRBD1
CASSFNRGQADGYTF
TGTGCCAGCAGCTTCAACCGGGGACAGGCTGATGGCTACACCTTC
>.|TRBJ1-2|TRBV11-1|TRBD1
CASSLTGGAYGYTF
TGTGCCAGCAGCCTAACAGGGGGCGCCTATGGCTACACCTTC
>.|TRBJ1-1|TRBV7-2|.
CASRIEGYTEAFF
TGTGCCAGCAGGATAGAGGGGTACACTGAAGCTTTCTTT
>.|TRBJ1-1|TRBV19|.
CASSSRRGGRGTEAFF
TGTGCCAGTAGTTCCCGGCGGGGCGGGAGGGGAACTGAAGCTTTCTTT
>.|TRBJ2-3|TRBV11-2|.
CASSPTRDTDTQYF
TGTGCCAGCAGCCCGACTAGGGACACAGATACGCAGTATTTT
>medium-sized|TRBJ1-1|TRBV7-9|.
CASSRGALGRRMNTEAFF
TGTGCCAGCAGCCGAGGAGCTTTGGGAAGGAGGATGAACACTGAAGCTTTCTTT
>few|TRBJ2-7|TRBV15|.
CATSRDRGVAYEQYF
TGTGCCACCAGCAGAGATCGAGGGGTGGCCTACGAGCAGTACTTC
>.|TRBJ1-4|TRBV27|.
CASSPAGENEKLFF
TGTGCCAGCAGTCCCGCAGGGGAAAATGAAAAACTGTTTTTT
>.|TRBJ2-1|TRBV6-5|.
CASSPTGGNEQFF
TGTGCCAGCAGCCCGACCGGGGGAAATGAGCAGTTCTTC
>.|TRBJ1-5|TRBV19|.
CASSGKYRDARHHF
TGTGCCAGTAGTGGAAAGTACCGGGACGCTCGCCATCATTTT
>.|TRBJ1-3|TRBV30|.
CATRLSGNTIYF
TGTGCCACAAGGCTGTCTGGAAACACCATATATTTT
>.|TRBJ1-2|TRBV28|.
CASGRNYGYTF
TGTGCCAGCGGACGGAACTATGGCTACACCTTC
>.|TRBJ2-2|TRBV5-7|.
CASSLQRGGTGELFF
TGTGCCAGCAGCTTGCAAAGGGGCGGCACCGGGGAGCTGTTTTTT
>.|TRBJ2-1|TRBV9|TRBD1
CASSFRDRETQWEQFF
TGTGCCAGCAGCTTCCGGGACAGGGAAACCCAATGGGAGCAGTTCTTC
>once|TRBJ1-5|TRBV27|.
CASSFAGVSNQPQHF
TGTGCCAGCAGTTTTGCGGGGGTCAGCAATCAGCCCCAGCATTTT
>.|TRBJ2-2|TRBV9|.
CASSPRARITGELFF
TGTGCCAGCAGCCCTCGGGCCCGGATCACCGGGGAGCTGTTTTTT
>.|TRBJ1-1|TRBV11-2|.
CASSLDPKLNTEAFF
TGTGCCAGCAGCTTAGATCCCAAGTTGAACACTGAAGCTTTCTTT
>.|TRBJ2-5|TRBV13|.
CASSLGLSRPQETQYF
TGTGCCAGCAGCTTAGGCCTAAGCAGGCCTCAAGAGACCCAGTACTTC
>.|TRBJ1-1|TRBV6-1|.
CASSERPGTEAFF
TGTGCCAGCAGTGAGCGCCCGGGAACTGAAGCTTTCTTT
>.|TRBJ2-1|TRBV7-3|TRBD2
CASSFRSGGYNEQFF
TGTGCCAGCAGCTTTCGTAGCGGGGGCTACAATGAGCAGTTCTTC
>.|TRBJ2-2|TRBV11-1|TRBD2
CASSFGTSGIGELFF
TGTGCCAGCAGCTTCGGGACTAGCGGGATCGGGGAGCTGTTTTTT
>.|TRBJ2-1|TRBV7-3|TRBD1
CASSLGQVPYNEQFF
TGTGCCAGCAGCTTAGGACAGGTCCCATACAATGAGCAGTTCTTC